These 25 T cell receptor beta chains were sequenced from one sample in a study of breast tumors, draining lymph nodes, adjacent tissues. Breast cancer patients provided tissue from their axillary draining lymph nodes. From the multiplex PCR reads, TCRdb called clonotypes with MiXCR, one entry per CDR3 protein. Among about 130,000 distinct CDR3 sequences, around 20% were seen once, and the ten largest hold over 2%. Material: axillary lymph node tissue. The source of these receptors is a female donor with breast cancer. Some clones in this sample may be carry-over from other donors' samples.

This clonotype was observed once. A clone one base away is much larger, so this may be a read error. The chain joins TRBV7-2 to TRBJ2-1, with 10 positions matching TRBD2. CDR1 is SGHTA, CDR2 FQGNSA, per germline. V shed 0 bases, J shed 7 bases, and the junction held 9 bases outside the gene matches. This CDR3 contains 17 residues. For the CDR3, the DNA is TGTGCCAGCAGCTTAGCGGCCCCCATAGCGGGAGGAAATGAGCAGTTCTTC. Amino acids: CASSLAAPIAGGNEQFF.

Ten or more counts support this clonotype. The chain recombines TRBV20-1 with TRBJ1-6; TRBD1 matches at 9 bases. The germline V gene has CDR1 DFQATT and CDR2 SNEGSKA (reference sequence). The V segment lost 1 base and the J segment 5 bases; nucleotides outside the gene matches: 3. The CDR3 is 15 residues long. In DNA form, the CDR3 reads TGCAGTGCTAGAGCGACAGGGGGTAATAATTCACCCCTCCACTTT. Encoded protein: CSARATGGNNSPLHF.

CDR3 coding DNA: TGTGCCAGCATGTACAGGGATGGGACTGAAGCTTTCTTT. It specifies CASMYRDGTEAFF. The chain carries TRBV2 and TRBJ1-1; perhaps TRBD1 as D (6 bases). The V end lost 7 bases, the J end lost 5 bases, and 14 bases lay between the germline ends. The CDR3 covers 13 residues. CDR1 and CDR2 from the germline V gene are SNHLY and FYNNEI.

The chain's CDR3 is CASSLPTASGIDNEQFF. CDR3 in DNA: TGTGCCAGCAGTTTACCTACAGCTAGCGGAATAGACAATGAGCAGTTCTTC. The V gene is TRBV27, the J gene TRBJ2-1; 7 bases align to TRBD2. From germline, CDR1 is MNHEY and CDR2 SMNVEV (reference sequence). Unmatched junction bases numbered 12, after V lost 2 bases and J lost 5 bases. This CDR3 has 17 amino acids.

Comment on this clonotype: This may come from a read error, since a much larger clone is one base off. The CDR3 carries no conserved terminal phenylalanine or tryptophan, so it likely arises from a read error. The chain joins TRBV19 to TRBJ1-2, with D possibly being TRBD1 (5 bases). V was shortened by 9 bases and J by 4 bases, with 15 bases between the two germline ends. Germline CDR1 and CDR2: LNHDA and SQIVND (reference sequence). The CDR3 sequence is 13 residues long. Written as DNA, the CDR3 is TGTGCCAGCCAAAGGGGACCAGGCTATGGCTACACCCTC. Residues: CASQRGPGYGYTL.

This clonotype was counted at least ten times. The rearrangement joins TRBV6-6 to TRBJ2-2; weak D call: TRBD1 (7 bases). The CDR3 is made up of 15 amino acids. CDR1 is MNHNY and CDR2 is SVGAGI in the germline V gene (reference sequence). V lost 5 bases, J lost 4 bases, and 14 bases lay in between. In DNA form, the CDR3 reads TGTGCCAGCAGTGCCGCAGGGGGAGGCACCGGGGAGCTGTTTTTT. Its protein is CASSAAGGGTGELFF.

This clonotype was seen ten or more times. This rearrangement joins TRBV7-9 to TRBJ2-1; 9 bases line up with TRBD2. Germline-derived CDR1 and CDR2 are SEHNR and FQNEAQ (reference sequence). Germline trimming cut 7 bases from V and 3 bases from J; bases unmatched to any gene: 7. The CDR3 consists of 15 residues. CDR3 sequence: CASNLGTSYYNEQFF. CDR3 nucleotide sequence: TGTGCCAGCAACCTCGGGACTAGCTACTACAATGAGCAGTTCTTC.

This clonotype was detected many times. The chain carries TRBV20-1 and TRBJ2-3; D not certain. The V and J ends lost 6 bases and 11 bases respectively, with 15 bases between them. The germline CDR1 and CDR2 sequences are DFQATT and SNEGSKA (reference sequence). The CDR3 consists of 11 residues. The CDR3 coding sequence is TGCAGTGCAGATGGCCCCCAGAGGCAGTATTTT. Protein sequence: CSADGPQRQYF.

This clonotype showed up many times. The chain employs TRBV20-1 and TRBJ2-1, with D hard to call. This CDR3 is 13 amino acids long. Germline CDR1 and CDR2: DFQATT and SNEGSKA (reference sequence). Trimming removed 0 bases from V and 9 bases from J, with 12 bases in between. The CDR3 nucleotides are TGCAGTGCTAGAGAAGGCCGTTCGGGTGAGCAGTTCTTC. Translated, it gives CSAREGRSGEQFF.

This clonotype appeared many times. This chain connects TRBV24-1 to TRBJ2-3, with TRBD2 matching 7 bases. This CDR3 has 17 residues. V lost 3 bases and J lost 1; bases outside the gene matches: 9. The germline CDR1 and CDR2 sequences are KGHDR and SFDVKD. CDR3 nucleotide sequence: TGTGCCACCAGTGATCCAATAGCGGGCCGGGGCACAGATACGCAGTATTTT. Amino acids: CATSDPIAGRGTDTQYF.

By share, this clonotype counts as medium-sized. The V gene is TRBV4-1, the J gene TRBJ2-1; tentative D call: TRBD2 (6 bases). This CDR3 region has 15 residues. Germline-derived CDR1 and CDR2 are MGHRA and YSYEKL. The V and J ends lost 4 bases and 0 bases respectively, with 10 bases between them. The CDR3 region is CASSRTTSSYNEQFF. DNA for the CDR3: TGCGCCAGCAGCCGCACGACTAGCTCCTACAATGAGCAGTTCTTC.

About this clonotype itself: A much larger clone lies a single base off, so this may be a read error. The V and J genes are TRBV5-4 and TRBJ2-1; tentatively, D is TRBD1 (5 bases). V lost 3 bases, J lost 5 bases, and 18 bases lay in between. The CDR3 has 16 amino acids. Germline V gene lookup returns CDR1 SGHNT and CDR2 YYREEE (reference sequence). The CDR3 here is CASSSARQKSHNEQFF. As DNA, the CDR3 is TGTGCCAGCAGCTCCGCCCGACAGAAAAGCCACAATGAGCAGTTCTTC.

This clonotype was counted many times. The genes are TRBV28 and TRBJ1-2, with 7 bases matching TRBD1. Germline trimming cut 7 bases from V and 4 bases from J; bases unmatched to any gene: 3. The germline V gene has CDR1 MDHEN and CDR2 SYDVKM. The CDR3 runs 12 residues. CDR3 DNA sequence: TGTGCCAGCATCGGGACAGCCTATGGCTACACCTTC. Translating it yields CASIGTAYGYTF.

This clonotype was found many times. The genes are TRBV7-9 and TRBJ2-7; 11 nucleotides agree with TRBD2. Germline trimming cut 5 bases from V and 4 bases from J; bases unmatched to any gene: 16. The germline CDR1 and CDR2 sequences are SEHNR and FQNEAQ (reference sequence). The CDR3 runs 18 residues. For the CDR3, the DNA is TGTGCCAGCAGCGAAATTATCCTTAGCGGGAGGGCCGGGTACGAGCAGTACTTC. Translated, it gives CASSEIILSGRAGYEQYF.

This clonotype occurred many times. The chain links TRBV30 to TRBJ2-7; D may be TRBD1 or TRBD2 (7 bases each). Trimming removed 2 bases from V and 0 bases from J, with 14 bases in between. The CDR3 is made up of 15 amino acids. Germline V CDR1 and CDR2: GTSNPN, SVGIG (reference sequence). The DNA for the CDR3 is TGTGCCTGGAGTAGCGGGACAGACTTCTCCTACGAGCAGTACTTC. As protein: CAWSSGTDFSYEQYF.

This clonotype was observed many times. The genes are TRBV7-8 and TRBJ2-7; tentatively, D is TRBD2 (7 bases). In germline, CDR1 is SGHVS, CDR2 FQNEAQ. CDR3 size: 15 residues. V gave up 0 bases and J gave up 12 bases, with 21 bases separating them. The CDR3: CASSLAREGHPHRYF. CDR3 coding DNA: TGTGCCAGCAGCTTAGCGAGGGAGGGACACCCCCATAGGTACTTC.

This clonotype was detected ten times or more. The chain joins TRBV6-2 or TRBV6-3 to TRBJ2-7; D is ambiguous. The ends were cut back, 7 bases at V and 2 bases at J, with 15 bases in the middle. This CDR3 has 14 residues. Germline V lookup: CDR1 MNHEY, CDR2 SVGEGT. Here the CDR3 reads CASTHEVFPYEQYF. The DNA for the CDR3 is TGTGCCAGCACCCATGAGGTGTTCCCCTACGAGCAGTACTTC.

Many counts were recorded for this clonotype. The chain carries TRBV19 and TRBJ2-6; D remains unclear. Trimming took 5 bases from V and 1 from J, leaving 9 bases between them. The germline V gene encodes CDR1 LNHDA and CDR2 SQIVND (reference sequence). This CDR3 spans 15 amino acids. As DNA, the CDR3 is TGTGCCAGTAGTCCAAGTGGTTCTGGGGCCAACGTCCTGACTTTC. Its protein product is CASSPSGSGANVLTF.

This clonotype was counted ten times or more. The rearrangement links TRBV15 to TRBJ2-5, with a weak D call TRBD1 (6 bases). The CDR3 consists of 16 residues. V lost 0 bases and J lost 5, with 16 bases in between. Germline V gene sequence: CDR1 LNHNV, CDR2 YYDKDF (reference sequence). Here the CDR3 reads CATSREDGRGGETQYF. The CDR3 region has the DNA TGTGCCACCAGCAGAGAAGACGGCAGGGGTGGCGAGACCCAGTACTTC.

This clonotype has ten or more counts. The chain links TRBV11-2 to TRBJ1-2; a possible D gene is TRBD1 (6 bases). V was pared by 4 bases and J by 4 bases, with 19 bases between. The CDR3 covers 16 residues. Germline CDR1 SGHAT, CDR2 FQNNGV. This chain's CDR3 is CASSSLGEQGGYGYTF. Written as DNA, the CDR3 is TGTGCCAGCAGCTCCCTTGGGGAACAGGGTGGCTATGGCTACACCTTC.

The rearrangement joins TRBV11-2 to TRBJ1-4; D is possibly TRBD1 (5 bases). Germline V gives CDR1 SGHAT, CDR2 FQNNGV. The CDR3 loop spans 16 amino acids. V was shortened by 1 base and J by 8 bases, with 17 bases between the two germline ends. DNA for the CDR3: TGTGCCAGCAGCTTAGTGGGGTGGCCAGGGCAAGAAAAACTGTTTTTT. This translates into CASSLVGWPGQEKLFF.

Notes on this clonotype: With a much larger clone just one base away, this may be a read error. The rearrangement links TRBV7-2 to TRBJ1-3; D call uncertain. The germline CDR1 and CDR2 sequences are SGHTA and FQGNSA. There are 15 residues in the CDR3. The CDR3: CASSFTVLSGTTIYF. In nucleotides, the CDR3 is TGCGCCAGCAGCTTCACAGTACTCTCTGGAACCACCATATATTTT.

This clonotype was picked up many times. In nucleotides, the CDR3 is TGCAGTGCCTCCGGGGGGAGGGCCAGCACAGATACGCAGTATTTT. Its protein is CSASGGRASTDTQYF. The rearrangement links TRBV20-1 to TRBJ2-3; TRBD2 agrees at 7 bases. The V gene's germline CDR1 is DFQATT and CDR2 SNEGSKA (reference sequence). V shed 6 bases, J shed 0 bases, and the junction held 9 bases outside the gene matches. CDR3 length: 15 amino acids.

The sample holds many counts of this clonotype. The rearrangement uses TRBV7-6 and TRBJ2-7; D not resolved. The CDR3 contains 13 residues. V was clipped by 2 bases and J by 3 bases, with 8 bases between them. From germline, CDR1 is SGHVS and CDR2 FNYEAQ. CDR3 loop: CASSLSPYYEQYF. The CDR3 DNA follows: TGTGCCAGCAGCTTATCCCCTTACTACGAGCAGTACTTC.

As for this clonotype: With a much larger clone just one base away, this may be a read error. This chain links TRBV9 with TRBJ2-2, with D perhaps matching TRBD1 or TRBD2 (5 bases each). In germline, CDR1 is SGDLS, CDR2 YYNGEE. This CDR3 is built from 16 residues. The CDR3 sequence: CASSVGGAPNTGELLF. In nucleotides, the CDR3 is TGTGCCAGCAGCGTAGGAGGGGCCCCGAACACCGGGGAGCTGCTTTTT.